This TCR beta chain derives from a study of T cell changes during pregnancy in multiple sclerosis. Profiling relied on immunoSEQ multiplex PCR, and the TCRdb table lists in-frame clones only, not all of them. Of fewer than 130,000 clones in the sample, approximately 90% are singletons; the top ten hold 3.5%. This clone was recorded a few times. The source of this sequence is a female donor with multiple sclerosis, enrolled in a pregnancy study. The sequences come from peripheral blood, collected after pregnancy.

The CDR3 nucleotides read TGCAGCGTTGAAGAGGGGGACAGGGGAAGCGGCTACACCTTC. Its translation is CSVEEGDRGSGYTF. The chain uses TRBV29-1 and TRBJ1-2, with 10 bases identical to TRBD1. Germline assignment: CDR1 SQVTM and CDR2 ANQGSEA. V shed 0 bases and J 8 bases; nucleotides not matched to a gene: 6. The CDR3 consists of 14 residues. Full variable domain (remainder filled in from reference TRBV29-1 and TRBJ1-2): SAVISQKPSRDICQRGTSLTIQCQVDSQVTMMFWYRQQPGQSLTLIATANQGSEATYESGFVIDKFPISRPNLTFSTLTVSNMSPEDSSIYLCSVEEGDRGSGYTFGSGTRLTVV.